The entry below describes one T cell receptor (beta chain). This CDR3 spans 14 amino acids. Germline-derived CDR1 and CDR2 are SNHLY and FYNNEI. J lost 8 bases, V lost 4 bases, and 7 bases had no gene match. Sequencing was performed with immunoSEQ multiplex PCR; in TCRdb, only in-frame clones are kept and a portion is missing. This sample has about 210,000 clones, with around 86% found just once. This sample is drawn from a study of blood T cell repertoires in COVID-19. The receptor was isolated from a woman between 50 and 59 years old with acute COVID-19. Sequenced input: PBMCs or T cells enriched from blood (not recorded which). The chain couples TRBV2 to TRBJ1-5; 8 bases match TRBD1. CDR3 bases: TGTGCCAGCAGTGCCCAGACAGGGGCCGAGCCCCAGCATTTT. It codes for CASSAQTGAEPQHF.